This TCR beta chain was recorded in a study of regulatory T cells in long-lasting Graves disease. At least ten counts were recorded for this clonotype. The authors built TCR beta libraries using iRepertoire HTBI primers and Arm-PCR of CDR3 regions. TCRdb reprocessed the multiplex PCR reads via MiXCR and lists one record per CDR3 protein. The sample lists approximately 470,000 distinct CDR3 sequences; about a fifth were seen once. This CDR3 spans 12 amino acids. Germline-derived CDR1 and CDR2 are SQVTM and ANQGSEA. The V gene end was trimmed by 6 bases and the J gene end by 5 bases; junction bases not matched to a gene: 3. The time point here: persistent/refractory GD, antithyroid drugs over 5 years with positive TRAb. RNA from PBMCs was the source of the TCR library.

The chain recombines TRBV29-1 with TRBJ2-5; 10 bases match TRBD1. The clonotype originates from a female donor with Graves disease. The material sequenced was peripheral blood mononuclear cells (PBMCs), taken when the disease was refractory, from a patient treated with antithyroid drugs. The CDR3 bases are TGCAGCGTGGGGACAGGGGTTGAGACCCAGTACTTC. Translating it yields CSVGTGVETQYF.